This T cell receptor (beta chain) is from a study of Ad26.COV2.S vaccination and SARS-CoV-2 variants. Study in general: It was the COV1001 Ad26.COV2.S trial arm that included the donor. Study-level findings and limits: Spike-specific CD8+ and CD4+ T cell responses reportedly showed substantial breadth after vaccination. Assessments of TCR breadth and depth may have underestimated the total T cell responses.

Here immunoSEQ multiplex PCR was the method, and the copy in TCRdb shows in-frame clones only, minus some. The sample yields 350,000 to 500,000 clones, roughly 90% seen once. As for treatment: around 19 received Ad26.COV2.S at low or high dose, single or two shots; 5 received placebo; per-sample allocation not given. Each sample was drawn 63 days after the first injection (of vaccine or placebo). Worth noting for this clone: No antigen is known for it.

V was shortened by 5 bases and J by 7 bases, with 15 bases between the two germline ends. This CDR3 spans 13 amino acids. Germline values: CDR1 SGHVS, CDR2 FQNEAQ. This clonotype was obtained from a person aged 18-60 years who received the Ad26.COV2.S COVID-19 vaccine or a placebo. V and J are TRBV7-8 and TRBJ2-7; maybe TRBD2 (6 bases). This sample comprised peripheral blood, obtained in a trial of Ad26.COV2.S vaccine versus placebo. CDR3 amino acids: CASSPLRRGEQYF. The CDR3 DNA is TGTGCCAGCAGCCCTCTTCGACGGGGGGAGCAGTACTTC.